This TCR beta chain was recovered during a study of T cells in localized non-small cell lung cancer (TCRdb year 2020). In terms of the full investigation: The study analyzed T cell repertoires of about 230 early-stage NSCLC patients, comparing tumors and uninvolved tumor-adjacent lungs. Of the NSCLC patients, 129 were male and approximately 100 were female, and the mean age was approximately 64 years. The cohort was made up of roughly 250 treatment-naive NSCLC patients whose localized lung tumors had been resected.

Beyond this particular receptor, the publication reports: Because multi-region tumor sequencing was not done, intratumor heterogeneity could not be ruled out. A median of roughly 60 of the top 100 tumor clones were detected in paired uninvolved adjacent lung, and around 30 of these tumor clones were also found among the top 100 clones of the paired uninvolved adjacent lung. Uninvolved tumor-adjacent lung showed the highest T cell clonality, higher than tumor, which suggests more focused antigenic responses in the uninvolved tumor-adjacent lung. Since the design was exploratory, TCR variables were selected using unadjusted p-values with no false-discovery rate correction. Higher T cell density in blood was associated with longer overall survival, whereas higher clonality in adjacent lung was associated with shorter survival.

The immunoSEQ Assay was used to sequence TCR beta CDR3 regions from DNA. From the authors' description of their analysis: T cell density was computed as TCR beta template counts normalized to usable DNA estimated by amplifying housekeeping genes. The preseqR package was used to estimate richness by extrapolating to 400,000 templates for PBMC samples and to 120,000 templates for tissue samples. Clonality was defined as one minus Pielou's evenness. Tissue-enriched TCRs were identified by differential abundance testing using productive amino-acid clonotypes, minimum total count 5 and alpha 0.1. The Jaccard Index and the Morisita Overlap Index were used to measure how much the repertoires overlapped between compartments. GLIPH grouped TCR beta CDR3s together with public tetramer-defined viral CDR3s, and a viral motif had to include at least three viral sequences and also show V-gene enrichment. TCRdb retrieved this table from immuneACCESS and kept in-frame rearrangements only. Not all clones are present; in checked studies, unresolved V genes account for under half, and no reason is known for the remainder. The V and J calls and clone size are taken from that table; D and trimming were inferred from the DNA. Within this sample are some 1,100 clones, with roughly a quarter of them counted one time only. Of the sample, roughly 34% is held by the ten largest clones.

Uninvolved adjacent lung was taken at least 2 cm from the tumor margin and confirmed free of atypia by two independent pathologists. At diagnosis, peripheral blood, uninvolved tumor-adjacent lung and tumor were collected and were preserved as a mix of fresh-frozen and FFPE material. CDR1 and CDR2, per the germline V gene, are SGHNT and YENEEA. The CDR3 measures 16 amino acids from cysteine to phenylalanine. Solely the CDR3 DNA is kept, with 48 bases framed from the first base. V loses 3 bases, J loses 4 bases, and the germline ends lie 16 bases apart. This clone is labeled medium-sized (0.01 to 0.1%). There is no known antigen for this receptor. No quality values exist for individual bases; no much larger clone is one base distant.

This specimen consisted of normal lung tissue next to the tumor, obtained before any cancer treatment. The sequence joins TRBV11-3 to TRBJ2-1; the D gene is perhaps TRBD2, from 6 matching bases. This clonotype was sampled from a male donor at least 60 years old with stage II squamous cell lung carcinoma. The encoded CDR3 is CASSLGDWGGYNEQFF. The DNA sequence is as follows: TGTGCCAGCAGCTTGGGGGACTGGGGAGGTTACAATGAGCAGTTCTTC.